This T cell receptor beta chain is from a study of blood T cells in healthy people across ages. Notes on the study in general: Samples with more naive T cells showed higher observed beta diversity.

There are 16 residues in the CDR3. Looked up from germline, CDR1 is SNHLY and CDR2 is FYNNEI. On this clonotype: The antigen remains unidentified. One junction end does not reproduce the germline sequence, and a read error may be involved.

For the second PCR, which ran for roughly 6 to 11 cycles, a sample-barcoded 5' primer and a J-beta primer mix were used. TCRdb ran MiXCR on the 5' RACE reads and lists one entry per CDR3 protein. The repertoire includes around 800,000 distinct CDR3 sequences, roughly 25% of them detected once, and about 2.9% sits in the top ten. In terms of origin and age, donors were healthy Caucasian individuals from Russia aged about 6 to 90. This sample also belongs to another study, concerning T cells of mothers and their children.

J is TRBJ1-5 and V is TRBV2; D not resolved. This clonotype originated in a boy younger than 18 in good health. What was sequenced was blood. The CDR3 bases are TGTGCCAGCGGGTCCGGGCACCCGTATAGCAATCACCCCCAGCATTTT. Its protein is CASGSGHPYSNHPQHF.